This entry lists 2 T cell receptor beta chains sequenced from one sample in a study of identical twins. TCRdb re-called the 5' RACE reads with MiXCR, one entry per CDR3 protein. The table lists a few hundred thousand distinct CDR3 sequences, 9.5% to 10% of them singletons. These data also formed part of another study, on yellow fever vaccine responses in identical twins.

The sequencing input was PBMCs. These receptors all stem from a woman aged 18-29 years in good health.

This clonotype was counted between two and nine times. This sequence joins TRBV5-1 and TRBJ2-1, with a possible D match to TRBD2 (7 bases). The germline CDR1 and CDR2 sequences are SGHRS and YFSETQ. Trimming stripped 6 bases from V and 4 bases from J, with 14 bases between. CDR3 length equals 14 residues. CDR3 DNA: TGCGCCAGCATACGGGGGGCCGGGTACAATGAGCAGTTCTTC. Translated: CASIRGAGYNEQFF.

This clonotype was detected many times. This CDR3 is CSATLRAYEQYF. The CDR3 bases are TGCAGTGCTACCCTAAGAGCCTACGAGCAGTACTTC. V and J are TRBV20-1 and TRBJ2-7, with D unclear. Trimming took off 4 bases at V and 2 bases at J, with 9 bases between the two ends. The CDR3 is made up of 12 amino acids. Germline V CDR1 and CDR2: DFQATT, SNEGSKA (reference sequence).